This T cell receptor beta chain was captured in a study of human T cells and chemical hapten exposure. CDR1 MNHEY and CDR2 SVGEGT come from the germline V gene. The CDR3 sequence is 14 residues long. The V gene lost 2 bases and the J gene lost 0 bases, with 6 bases spanning the gap. Documented time point: patch test 3, about 24 weeks after DPC sensitization. Treatment in this sample: therapeutic diphenylcyclopropenone sensitization with weekly scalp DPC. Worth noting for this clonotype: A much larger clone sits a single nucleotide away, making a read error possible.

MiXCR was run by TCRdb on the RACE reads, yielding one entry per CDR3 protein. The sample gives over 150,000 distinct CDR3 sequences, 28% of which show up once; around 2.3% is in the top ten. The sequence came from a woman aged 18-35 years with alopecia areata. Some clones in this sample may be carry-over from other donors' samples. The genes are TRBV6-2 or TRBV6-3 and TRBJ2-3, with D possibly being TRBD2 (6 bases). The starting material was whole blood, obtained in connection with sensitization to the hapten diphenylcyclopropenone (DPC). CDR3 sequence (DNA): TGTGCCAGCAGTTACCGGGGGAGCACAGATACGCAGTATTTT. This codes for CASSYRGSTDTQYF.